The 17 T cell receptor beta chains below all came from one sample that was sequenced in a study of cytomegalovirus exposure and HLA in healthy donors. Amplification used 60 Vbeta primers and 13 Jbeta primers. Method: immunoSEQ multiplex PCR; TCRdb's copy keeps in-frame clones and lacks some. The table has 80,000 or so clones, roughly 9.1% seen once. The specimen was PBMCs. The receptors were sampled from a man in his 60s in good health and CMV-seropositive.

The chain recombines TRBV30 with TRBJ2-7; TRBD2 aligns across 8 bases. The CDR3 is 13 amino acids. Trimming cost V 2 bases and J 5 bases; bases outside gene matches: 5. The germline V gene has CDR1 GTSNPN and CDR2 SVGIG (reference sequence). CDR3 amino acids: CAWSLGREHEQYV. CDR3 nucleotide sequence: TGTGCCTGGAGTCTCGGGAGGGAGCACGAGCAGTACGTC.

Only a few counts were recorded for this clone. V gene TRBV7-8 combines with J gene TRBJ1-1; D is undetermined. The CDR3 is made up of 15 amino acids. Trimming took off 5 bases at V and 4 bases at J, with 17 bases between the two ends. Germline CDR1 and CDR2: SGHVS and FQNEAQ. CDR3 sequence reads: CASSPLAQRGTEAFF. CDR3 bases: TGTGCCAGCAGCCCGTTGGCTCAACGGGGCACTGAAGCTTTCTTT.

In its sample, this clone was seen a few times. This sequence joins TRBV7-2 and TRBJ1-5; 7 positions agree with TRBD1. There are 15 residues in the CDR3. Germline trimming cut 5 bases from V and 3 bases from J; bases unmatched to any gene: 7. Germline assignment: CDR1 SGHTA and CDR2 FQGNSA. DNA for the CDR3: TGTGCCAGCAGCCCCAGCAGGGGGGTCAATCAGCCCCAGCATTTT. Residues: CASSPSRGVNQPQHF.

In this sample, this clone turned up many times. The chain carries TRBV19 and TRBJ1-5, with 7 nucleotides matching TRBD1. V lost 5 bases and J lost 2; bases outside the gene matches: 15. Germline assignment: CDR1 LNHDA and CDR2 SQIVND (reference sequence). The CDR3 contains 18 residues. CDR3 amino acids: CASSVGDSELMGNQPQHF. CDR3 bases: TGTGCCAGTAGTGTGGGGGACAGTGAATTAATGGGCAATCAGCCCCAGCATTTT.

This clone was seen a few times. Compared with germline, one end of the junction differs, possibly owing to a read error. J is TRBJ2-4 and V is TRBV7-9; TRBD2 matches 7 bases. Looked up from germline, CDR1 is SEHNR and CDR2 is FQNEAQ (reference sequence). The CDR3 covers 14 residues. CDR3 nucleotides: TGTGCCAGCAGCTTTCAGGAGGGTACAGCGGGGTCCCACTTC. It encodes CASSFQEGTAGSHF.

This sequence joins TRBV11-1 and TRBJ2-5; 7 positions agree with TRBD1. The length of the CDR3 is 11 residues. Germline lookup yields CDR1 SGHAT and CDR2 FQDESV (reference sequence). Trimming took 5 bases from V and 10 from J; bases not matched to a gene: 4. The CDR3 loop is CASSTRDSQYF. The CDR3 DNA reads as TGTGCCAGCAGCACCCGGGACAGCCAGTACTTC.

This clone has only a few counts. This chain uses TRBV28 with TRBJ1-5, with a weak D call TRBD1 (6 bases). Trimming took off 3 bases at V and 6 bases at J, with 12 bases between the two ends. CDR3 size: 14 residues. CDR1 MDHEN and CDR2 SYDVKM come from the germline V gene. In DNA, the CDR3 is TGTGCCAGCAGTTTTATGGGGGCTACTCAGCCCCAGCATTTT. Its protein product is CASSFMGATQPQHF.

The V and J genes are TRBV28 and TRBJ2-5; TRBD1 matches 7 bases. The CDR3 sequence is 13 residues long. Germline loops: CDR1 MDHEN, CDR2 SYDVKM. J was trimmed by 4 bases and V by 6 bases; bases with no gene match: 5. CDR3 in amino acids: CASRAGGRETQYF. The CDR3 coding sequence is TGTGCCAGCAGGGCAGGGGGACGAGAGACCCAGTACTTC.

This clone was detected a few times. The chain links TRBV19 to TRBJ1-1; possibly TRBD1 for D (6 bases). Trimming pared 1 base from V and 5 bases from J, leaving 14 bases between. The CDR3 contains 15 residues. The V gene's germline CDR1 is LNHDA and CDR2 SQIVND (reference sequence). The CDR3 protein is CASSIATGLRTEAFF. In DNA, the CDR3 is TGTGCCAGTAGTATAGCGACAGGACTTCGGACTGAAGCTTTCTTT.

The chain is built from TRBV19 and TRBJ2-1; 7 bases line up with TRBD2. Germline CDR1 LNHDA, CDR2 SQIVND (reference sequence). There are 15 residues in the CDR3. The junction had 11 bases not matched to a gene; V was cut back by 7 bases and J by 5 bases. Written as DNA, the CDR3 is TGTGCCAGTACCCGGGGGGAGTGGGTTAACAATGAGCAGTTCTTC. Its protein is CASTRGEWVNNEQFF.

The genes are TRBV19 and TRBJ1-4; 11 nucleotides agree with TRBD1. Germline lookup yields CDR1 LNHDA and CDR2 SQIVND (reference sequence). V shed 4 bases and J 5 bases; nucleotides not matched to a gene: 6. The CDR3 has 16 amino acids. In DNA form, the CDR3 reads TGTGCCAGTAGTACCGGGACAGGGGGACAAAATGAAAAACTGTTTTTT. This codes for CASSTGTGGQNEKLFF.

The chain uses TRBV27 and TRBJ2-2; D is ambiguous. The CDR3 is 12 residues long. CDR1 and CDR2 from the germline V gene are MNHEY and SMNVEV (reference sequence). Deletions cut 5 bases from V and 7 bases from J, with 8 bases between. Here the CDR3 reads CASSPSVGELFF. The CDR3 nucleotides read TGTGCCAGCAGTCCGTCTGTCGGGGAGCTGTTTTTT.

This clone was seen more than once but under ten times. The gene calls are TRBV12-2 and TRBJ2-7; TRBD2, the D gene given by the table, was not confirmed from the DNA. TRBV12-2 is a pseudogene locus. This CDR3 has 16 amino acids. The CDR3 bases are TGTGCAAGTCGCGGTCGGACTAGATTTAGCTCCTACGAGCAGTACGTC. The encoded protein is CASRGRTRFSSYEQYV.

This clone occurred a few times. The CDR3 DNA reads TGTGCCAGTAGTGTCTTAGCGGGAGGGTGGGGGACGGGGAATGAGCAGTTCTTC. Encoded protein: CASSVLAGGWGTGNEQFF. The chain combines TRBV19 with TRBJ2-1; 11 bases map to TRBD2. The CDR3 spans 18 residues. Losses at the gene ends were 5 bases for V and 7 bases for J; bases not matched to a gene: 16. Germline lookup yields CDR1 LNHDA and CDR2 SQIVND (reference sequence). The whole variable domain, filled in from reference TRBV19 and TRBJ2-1, reads DGGITQSPKYLFRKEGQNVTLSCEQNLNHDAMYWYRQDPGQGLRLIYYSQIVNDFQKGDIAEGYSVSREKKESFPLTVTSAQKNPTAFYLCASSVLAGGWGTGNEQFFGPGTRLTVL.

CDR3 in DNA: TGTGCCAGCAGCGATGGGACTAGCGGACAAGAGACCCAGTACTTC. This codes for CASSDGTSGQETQYF. The chain couples TRBV9 to TRBJ2-5; 11 nucleotides line up with TRBD2. Germline V gene lookup returns CDR1 SGDLS and CDR2 YYNGEE. The CDR3 runs to 15 residues. The V gene end was trimmed by 3 bases and the J gene end by 2 bases; junction bases not matched to a gene: 3.

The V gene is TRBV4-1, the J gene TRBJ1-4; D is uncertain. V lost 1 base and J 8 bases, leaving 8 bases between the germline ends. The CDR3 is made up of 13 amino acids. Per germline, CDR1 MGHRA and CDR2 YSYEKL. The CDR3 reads CASSQAGREKLFF. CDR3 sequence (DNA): TGCGCCAGCAGCCAAGCGGGGAGGGAAAAACTGTTTTTT.

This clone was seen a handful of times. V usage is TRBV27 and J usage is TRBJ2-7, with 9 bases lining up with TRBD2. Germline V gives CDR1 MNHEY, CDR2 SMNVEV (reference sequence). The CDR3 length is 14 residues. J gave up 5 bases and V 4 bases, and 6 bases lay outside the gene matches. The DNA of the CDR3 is TGTGCCAGCAGTTCCTTAGCGGGAGTCCACGAGCAGTACTTC. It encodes CASSSLAGVHEQYF.